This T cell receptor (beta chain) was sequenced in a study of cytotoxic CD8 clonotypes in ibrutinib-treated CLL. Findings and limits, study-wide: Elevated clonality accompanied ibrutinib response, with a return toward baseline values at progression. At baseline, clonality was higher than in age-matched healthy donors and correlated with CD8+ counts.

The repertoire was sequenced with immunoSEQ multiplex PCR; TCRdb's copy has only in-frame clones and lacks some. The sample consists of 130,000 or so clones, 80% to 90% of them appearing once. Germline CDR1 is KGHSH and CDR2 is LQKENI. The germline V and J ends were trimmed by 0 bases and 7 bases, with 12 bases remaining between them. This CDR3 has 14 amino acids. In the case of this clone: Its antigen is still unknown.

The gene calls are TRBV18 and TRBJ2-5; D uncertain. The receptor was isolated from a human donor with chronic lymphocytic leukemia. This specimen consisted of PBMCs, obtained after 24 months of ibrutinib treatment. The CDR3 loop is CASSPPRTSRTQYF. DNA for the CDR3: TGTGCCAGCTCACCACCGAGGACCTCGAGGACCCAGTACTTC.